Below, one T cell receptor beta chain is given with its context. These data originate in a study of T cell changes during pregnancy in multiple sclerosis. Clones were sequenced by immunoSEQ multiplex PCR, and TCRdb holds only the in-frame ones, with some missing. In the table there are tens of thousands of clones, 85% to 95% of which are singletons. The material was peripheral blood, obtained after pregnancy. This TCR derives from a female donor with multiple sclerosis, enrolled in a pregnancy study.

The DNA of the CDR3 is TGTGCCAGCATCAGAGGGAACACTGAAGCTTTCTTT. This translates into CASIRGNTEAFF. The chain is built from TRBV2 and TRBJ1-1; no definite D call. The germline CDR1 and CDR2 sequences are SNHLY and FYNNEI. The CDR3 runs to 12 residues. Trimming shortened V by 7 bases and J by 1 base, and 7 bases separated the two germline ends.